What follows are 30 T cell receptor beta chains derived from one specimen sequenced in a study of response to subunit inactivated influenza vaccine. TCRdb processed the RT-PCR reads anew with MiXCR; each CDR3 protein has one entry. The sample shows hundreds of thousands of distinct CDR3 sequences, around 15% of them seen only once. The specimen comprised PBMCs from blood, sampled less than 15 days before vaccination. All receptors come from a man between 45 and 60 years old who received an inactivated influenza vaccine.

This clonotype was recorded a few times. This sequence joins TRBV15 and TRBJ2-5; D is perhaps TRBD1 or TRBD2 (5 bases each). CDR1 and CDR2 (germline): LNHNV, YYDKDF (reference sequence). This CDR3 spans 15 amino acids. V was clipped by 0 bases and J by 5 bases, with 13 bases between them. CDR3 bases: TGTGCCACCAGCAGAGATCCGGGACGGACCGAGACCCAGTACTTC. It encodes CATSRDPGRTETQYF.

This clonotype has only a few counts. This chain connects TRBV29-1 to TRBJ1-1; a weak D match, TRBD1 (5 bases). Looked up from germline, CDR1 is SQVTM and CDR2 is ANQGSEA. The CDR3 has 11 residues. V lost 5 bases and J lost 8, with 12 bases in between. The CDR3 loop reads CSVYSSGEAFF. The DNA for the CDR3 is TGCAGCGTTTACTCGTCAGGGGAAGCTTTCTTT.

This clonotype occurred a few times. The chain is built from TRBV11-2 and TRBJ1-5; 8 bases fit TRBD1. CDR1 is SGHAT, CDR2 FQNNGV, per germline. The J segment lost 7 bases and the V segment lost 2 bases, leaving 4 bases of the junction unmatched. This CDR3 has 14 amino acids. The CDR3 reads CASSLQGARQPQHF. The CDR3 DNA follows: TGTGCCAGCAGCTTACAGGGGGCCCGGCAGCCCCAGCATTTT. The variable domain in full, with the rest retrieved from reference TRBV11-2 and TRBJ1-5, is EAGVAQSPRYKIIEKRQSVAFWCNPISGHATLYWYQQILGQGPKLLIQFQNNGVVDDSQLPKDRFSAERLKGVDSTLKIQPAKLEDSAVYLCASSLQGARQPQHFGDGTRLSIL.

This clonotype was found a few times. The genes are TRBV19 and TRBJ2-2, with 8 bases lining up with TRBD1. The CDR3 spans 16 residues. V dropped 6 bases and J dropped 3; count of bases not matched to a gene: 9. The germline V gene has CDR1 LNHDA and CDR2 SQIVND (reference sequence). The CDR3 bases are TGTGCCAGTAGGATACTAACAGGGGGTGACACCGGGGAGCTGTTTTTT. It is translated as CASRILTGGDTGELFF.

This chain uses TRBV12-3 or TRBV12-4 with TRBJ2-3, with D uncertain. The CDR3 runs to 14 residues. Trimming left V 3 bases short and J 4 bases short, with 11 bases between. CDR3 region: CASSLLRGSDTQYF. In DNA, the CDR3 is TGTGCCAGCAGTTTGCTACGCGGATCAGATACGCAGTATTTT.

In DNA form, the CDR3 reads TGCGCCAGCAGCCAAGTACAGGGGGCCGCTTCTGGGGCCAACGTCCTGACTTTC. It translates to CASSQVQGAASGANVLTF. The chain couples TRBV4-3 to TRBJ2-6; 9 bases are a match to TRBD1. The length of the CDR3 is 18 residues. V was clipped by 1 base and J by 1 base; unmatched bases: 5. The germline V gene encodes CDR1 LGHNA and CDR2 YSLEER.

This clonotype was counted only a few times. This chain connects TRBV9 to TRBJ2-7, with TRBD1 identical over 9 bases. CDR1 is SGDLS, CDR2 YYNGEE, per germline. The junction had 10 bases not matched to a gene; V was cut back by 3 bases and J by 6 bases. There are 15 residues in the CDR3. In nucleotides, the CDR3 is TGTGCCAGCAGCGGCCCGGGACAGGGATTTTCCGAGCAGTACTTC. Encoded protein: CASSGPGQGFSEQYF. Full variable domain (remainder filled in from reference TRBV9 and TRBJ2-7): DSGVTQTPKHLITATGQRVTLRCSPRSGDLSVYWYQQSLDQGLQFLIQYYNGEERAKGNILERFSAQQFPDLHSELNLSSLELGDSALYFCASSGPGQGFSEQYFGPGTRLTVT.

This clonotype was seen at least ten times. The rearrangement joins TRBV4-3 to TRBJ2-1; no definite D call. Germline V gene sequence: CDR1 LGHNA, CDR2 YSLEER. Trimming took off 7 bases at V and 11 bases at J, with 15 bases between the two ends. The CDR3 runs 12 residues. As DNA, the CDR3 is TGCGCCAGCATACAGTCCGGCCCGCAGCAGTTCTTC. Amino acids: CASIQSGPQQFF.

V gene TRBV4-2 combines with J gene TRBJ2-3; TRBD2 matches 13 bases. In germline, CDR1 is LGHNA, CDR2 YNFKEQ. This CDR3 has 19 amino acids. After removal of 4 bases from V and 0 bases from J, the junction contained 10 bases not matched to a gene. The CDR3 sequence: CASSRSAGTSGTSTDTQYF. CDR3 coding DNA: TGTGCCAGCAGCCGTAGCGCTGGGACTAGCGGGACTAGCACAGATACGCAGTATTTT.

Many counts were recorded for this clonotype. The rearrangement joins TRBV6-2 or TRBV6-3 to TRBJ1-3; possibly TRBD1 for D (5 bases). The CDR3 sequence is 16 residues long. V was trimmed by 1 base and J by 2 bases, leaving 12 bases between them. CDR1 and CDR2 (germline): MNHEY, SVGEGT. The CDR3 spells CASSYFPGRPGNTIYF. The CDR3 DNA reads as TGTGCCAGCAGTTACTTCCCGGGACGCCCTGGAAACACCATATATTTT.

The V and J genes are TRBV25-1 and TRBJ2-5, with TRBD1 identical over 7 bases. This CDR3 region has 14 residues. Unmatched junction bases numbered 6, after V lost 6 bases and J lost 2 bases. From germline, CDR1 is MGHDK and CDR2 SYGVNS. The CDR3 region is CASRPGQMQETQYF. The CDR3 coding sequence is TGTGCCAGCAGACCGGGACAGATGCAAGAGACCCAGTACTTC.

The chain has TRBV4-1 and TRBJ2-3; the D gene is possibly TRBD1 (6 bases). The CDR3 has 18 amino acids. The V gene's germline CDR1 is MGHRA and CDR2 YSYEKL. Trimming took off 1 base at V and 1 base at J, with 18 bases between the two ends. The CDR3 protein is CASSQAGSGRGRTDTQYF. The DNA of the CDR3 is TGCGCCAGCAGCCAAGCGGGTTCTGGCAGGGGTCGCACAGATACGCAGTATTTT.

This clonotype was seen at least ten times. The rearrangement joins TRBV5-1 to TRBJ2-7; 7 bases align to TRBD1. V was clipped by 0 bases and J by 5 bases; unmatched bases: 2. The CDR3 spans 13 residues. Germline CDR1 is SGHRS and CDR2 is YFSETQ. The DNA for the CDR3 is TGCGCCAGCAGCTTGGACAGGGGAAACGAGCAGTACTTC. It specifies CASSLDRGNEQYF. The entire variable domain, with the rest obtained from reference TRBV5-1 and TRBJ2-7, is as follows: KAGVTQTPRYLIKTRGQQVTLSCSPISGHRSVSWYQQTPGQGLQFLFEYFSETQRNKGNFPGRFSGRQFSNSRSEMNVSTLELGDSALYLCASSLDRGNEQYFGPGTRLTVT.

This clonotype occurred many times. The chain combines TRBV7-8 with TRBJ2-7; 9 bases line up with TRBD2. Germline V gene lookup returns CDR1 SGHVS and CDR2 FQNEAQ. After removal of 0 bases from V and 1 base from J, the junction contained 7 bases not matched to a gene. The CDR3 covers 17 residues. The CDR3 bases are TGTGCCAGCAGCTTAGCGGTAGCGGGAGATAGATCCTACGAGCAGTACTTC. Residues: CASSLAVAGDRSYEQYF.

This clonotype was detected only a few times. The chain couples TRBV15 to TRBJ1-1; D gene unclear. The CDR3 is made up of 13 amino acids. Germline-derived CDR1 and CDR2 are LNHNV and YYDKDF (reference sequence). Trimming pared 4 bases from V and 1 base from J, leaving 7 bases between. Written as DNA, the CDR3 is TGTGCCACCAGCACAGACTGGAACACTGAAGCTTTCTTT. Translating it yields CATSTDWNTEAFF.

This clonotype was counted between two and nine times. The CDR3 reads CASSLAGGEVDGYTF. The DNA for the CDR3 is TGCGCCAGCAGCTTGGCCGGGGGAGAGGTCGATGGCTACACCTTC. The chain carries TRBV5-1 and TRBJ1-2, with D maybe TRBD1 (5 bases). V was clipped by 0 bases and J by 6 bases, with 15 bases between them. This CDR3 is 15 amino acids long. CDR1 SGHRS and CDR2 YFSETQ come from the germline V gene.

CDR3 sequence: CASSQRIDTQYF. The CDR3 region has the DNA TGTGCCAGCAGCCAACGGATAGATACGCAGTATTTT. The chain links TRBV7-2 to TRBJ2-3; D not certain. This CDR3 comprises 12 residues. The germline V gene encodes CDR1 SGHTA and CDR2 FQGNSA. The V and J ends lost 5 bases and 5 bases respectively, with 8 bases between them.

This clonotype was picked up a small number of times. The rearrangement joins TRBV9 to TRBJ2-1; 7 positions agree with TRBD2. The CDR3 contains 16 residues. After removal of 0 bases from V and 6 bases from J, the junction contained 9 bases not matched to a gene. The V gene's germline CDR1 is SGDLS and CDR2 YYNGEE. The CDR3 is CASSVGGGTIGNEQFF. CDR3 bases: TGTGCCAGCAGCGTAGGGGGCGGGACTATTGGCAATGAGCAGTTCTTC.

V and J are TRBV18 and TRBJ1-4; D is unclear. Germline V CDR1 and CDR2: KGHSH, LQKENI. The CDR3 totals 12 residues. The ends were cut back, 4 bases at V and 5 bases at J, with 5 bases in the middle. The CDR3 loop reads CASSQQNEKLFF. The DNA for the CDR3 is TGTGCCAGCTCACAGCAGAATGAAAAACTGTTTTTT. Using reference TRBV18 and TRBJ1-4 for the parts outside the CDR3, the full variable domain is NAGVMQNPRHLVRRRGQEARLRCSPMKGHSHVYWYRQLPEEGLKFMVYLQKENIIDESGMPKERFSAEFPKEGPSILRIQQVVRGDSAAYFCASSQQNEKLFFGSGTQLSVL.

This clonotype showed up just a few times. The genes are TRBV12-3 or TRBV12-4 and TRBJ2-3, with D perhaps matching TRBD2 (6 bases). With 6 bases removed from V and 3 bases from J, the gap between germline ends came to 16 bases. CDR3 length equals 15 residues. CDR3 loop: CASSFGGIGTDTQYF. DNA of the CDR3: TGTGCCAGCAGCTTTGGGGGGATCGGTACAGATACGCAGTATTTT.

This clonotype was seen many times. The chain is built from TRBV7-9 and TRBJ2-2; possibly TRBD2 for D (6 bases). Germline V gives CDR1 SEHNR, CDR2 FQNEAQ (reference sequence). V lost 5 bases, J lost 2 bases, and 12 bases lay in between. The CDR3 extends over 15 amino acids. CDR3: CASSLGTFNTGELFF. In DNA form, the CDR3 reads TGTGCCAGCAGCCTCGGGACTTTCAACACCGGGGAGCTGTTTTTT.

This clonotype occurred many times. The chain is built from TRBV12-3 or TRBV12-4 and TRBJ1-2, with unresolved D. Between the trimmed V and J ends, which lost 7 bases and 10 bases, there was a span of 19 bases. The CDR3 sequence is 13 residues long. CDR3 nucleotides: TGTGCCAGCACTCGCCCGACGACGGATCACTACACCTTC. Its protein is CASTRPTTDHYTF.

This clonotype was observed a handful of times. V usage is TRBV4-3 and J usage is TRBJ2-3; a possible D gene is TRBD2 (6 bases). The V gene lost 3 bases and the J gene lost 2 bases, with 15 bases spanning the gap. The germline gives CDR1 LGHNA, CDR2 YSLEER. CDR3 length equals 16 residues. CDR3 in DNA: TGCGCCAGCAGCCACCCAAATAGCGGTAACACAGATACGCAGTATTTT. It translates to CASSHPNSGNTDTQYF.

This chain joins TRBV6-1 and TRBJ2-2, with 7 bases aligning to TRBD1. The V segment lost 6 bases and the J segment 6 bases; nucleotides outside the gene matches: 4. Germline V lookup: CDR1 MNHNS, CDR2 SASEGT. This CDR3 spans 13 amino acids. CDR3 bases: TGTGCCAGCAGAGACGGGACAGCCGGGGAGCTGTTTTTT. It specifies CASRDGTAGELFF.

The rearrangement links TRBV27 to TRBJ2-7, with 9 nucleotides matching TRBD2. J gave up 7 bases and V 0 bases, and 7 bases lay outside the gene matches. From germline, CDR1 is MNHEY and CDR2 SMNVEV (reference sequence). The CDR3 sequence is 15 residues long. The CDR3 DNA sequence: TGTGCCAGCAGTTTATCGTCTAGCGGGAAAGGTGAGCAGTACTTC. This gives the protein CASSLSSSGKGEQYF.

This rearrangement joins TRBV6-5 to TRBJ2-6, with unresolved D. Germline V lookup: CDR1 MNHEY, CDR2 SVGAGI. This CDR3 is built from 16 residues. The V gene lost 2 bases and the J gene lost 0 bases, with 8 bases spanning the gap. The CDR3 nucleotides are TGTGCCAGCAGTTACAGTGGAGTCTCTGGGGCCAACGTCCTGACTTTC. Its protein is CASSYSGVSGANVLTF.

The rearrangement uses TRBV6-5 and TRBJ2-7, with 7 bases fitting TRBD2. The germline V gene has CDR1 MNHEY and CDR2 SVGAGI. The junction had 3 bases not matched to a gene; V was cut back by 2 bases and J by 2 bases. The CDR3 totals 14 residues. The CDR3 sequence: CASSYPRGAYEQYF. In DNA form, the CDR3 reads TGTGCCAGCAGTTACCCCCGGGGGGCCTACGAGCAGTACTTC.

This clonotype showed up just a few times. V and J are TRBV5-6 and TRBJ1-1, with D tentatively TRBD1 (6 bases). The CDR3 is 14 residues long. Germline V lookup: CDR1 SGHDT, CDR2 YYEEEE. With 5 bases removed from V and 6 bases from J, the gap between germline ends came to 17 bases. The CDR3 reads CASSYDRRGPEAFF. The DNA for the CDR3 is TGTGCCAGCAGTTATGACAGACGGGGGCCTGAAGCTTTCTTT.

This chain joins TRBV20-1 and TRBJ1-5; 8 bases fit TRBD1. The CDR3 totals 15 residues. Germline-derived CDR1 and CDR2 are DFQATT and SNEGSKA (reference sequence). V shed 6 bases, J shed 1 base, and the junction held 8 bases outside the gene matches. CDR3 bases: TGCAGTGCGACGGGACAGGCCGTAAGCAATCAGCCCCAGCATTTT. Its protein product is CSATGQAVSNQPQHF.

Regarding this clonotype: At one end, the junction sequence differs from germline, possibly due to a read error. The V and J genes are TRBV20-1 and TRBJ2-7, with D perhaps matching TRBD1 (5 bases). Looked up from germline, CDR1 is DFQATT and CDR2 is SNEGSKA (reference sequence). CDR3 length: 11 residues. The CDR3 region has the DNA TGCAGTGCTAGAGTTGACAGCAAGGAGCACTTC. As protein: CSARVDSKEHF.